Sequencing of this T cell receptor beta chain was carried out in a study of cytomegalovirus exposure and HLA in healthy donors. Generated by immunoSEQ multiplex PCR, the TCRdb table keeps only in-frame clones and is missing some. The sample consists of over 110,000 clones, 70% to 90% of them appearing once. The CDR3 contains 17 residues. The germline gives CDR1 SGHRS, CDR2 YFSETQ. V was shortened by 5 bases and J by 0 bases, with 20 bases between the two germline ends. V usage is TRBV5-1 and J usage is TRBJ2-5; TRBD1 is a possible D gene (5 bases). This clonotype was obtained from a man between 18 and 35 years old in good health and CMV-seronegative. The sequenced sample was PBMCs. The CDR3 region is CASRTGQGGLYQETQYF. As DNA, the CDR3 is TGCGCCAGCAGAACAGGCCAGGGCGGATTGTACCAAGAGACCCAGTACTTC.